This T cell receptor (beta chain) originates from a study of blood T cell repertoires in COVID-19. At the level of the study: Samples representing acute and convalescent COVID-19 were sourced from the United States, Italy and Spain. Sources were T cells, B-cell-depleted T cells, or PBMCs; the material itself was cDNA or gDNA.

In its sample, this clone was seen a few times. Original processing methods: Estimates of nucleated cell counts were drawn from the amplification of reference gene primers. Libraries were prepared by immunoSEQ multiplex PCR; TCRdb keeps only in-frame clonotypes and omits some of them. V, J and clone size are those of that table, while D and trimming were read from the DNA. The repertoire holds 150,000 to 200,000 clones, roughly 84% seen once, with approximately 2.5% in the top ten. The germline CDR1 and CDR2 sequences are WSHSY and SAAADI. The CDR3 spans 12 residues. V was clipped by 3 bases and J by 8 bases, with 10 bases between them.

Sequencing was done on a sample of peripheral blood. The receptor's source is a human donor with acute or convalescent COVID-19. The donor label of this sample is uncertain. V gene TRBV10-2 combines with J gene TRBJ1-2; D perhaps matches TRBD1 (5 bases). As DNA, the CDR3 is TGCGCCAGCAGTGACAGGGCGGTGGGCTACACCTTC. Encoded protein: CASSDRAVGYTF.